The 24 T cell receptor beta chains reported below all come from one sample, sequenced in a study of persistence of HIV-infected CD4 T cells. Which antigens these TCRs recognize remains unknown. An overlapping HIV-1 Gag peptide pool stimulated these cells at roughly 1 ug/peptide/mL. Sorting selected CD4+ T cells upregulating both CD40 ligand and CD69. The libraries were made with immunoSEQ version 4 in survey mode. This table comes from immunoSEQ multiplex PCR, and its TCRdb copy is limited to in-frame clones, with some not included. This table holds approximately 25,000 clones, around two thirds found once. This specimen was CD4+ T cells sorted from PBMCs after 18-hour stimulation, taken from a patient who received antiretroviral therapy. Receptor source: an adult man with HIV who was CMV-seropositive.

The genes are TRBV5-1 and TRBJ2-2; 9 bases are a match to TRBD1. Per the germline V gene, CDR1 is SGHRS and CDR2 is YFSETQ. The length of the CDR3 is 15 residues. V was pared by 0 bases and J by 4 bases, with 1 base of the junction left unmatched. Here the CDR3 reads CASSLVQGATGELFF. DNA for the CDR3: TGCGCCAGCAGCTTGGTACAGGGGGCCACCGGGGAGCTGTTTTTT.

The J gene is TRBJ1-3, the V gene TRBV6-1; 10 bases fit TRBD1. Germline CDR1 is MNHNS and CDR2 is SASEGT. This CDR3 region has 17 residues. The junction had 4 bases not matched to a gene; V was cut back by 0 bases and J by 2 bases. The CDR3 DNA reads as TGTGCCAGCAGTGAAGCGGCGGGACAGGGGACTGGAAACACCATATATTTT. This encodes CASSEAAGQGTGNTIYF.

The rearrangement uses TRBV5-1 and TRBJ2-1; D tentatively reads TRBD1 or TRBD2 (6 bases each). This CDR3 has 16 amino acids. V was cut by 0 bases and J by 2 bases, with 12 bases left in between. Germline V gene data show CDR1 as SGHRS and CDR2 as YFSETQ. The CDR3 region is CASSLAPGGTYNEQFF. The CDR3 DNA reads TGCGCCAGCAGCTTGGCCCCCGGGGGCACCTACAATGAGCAGTTCTTC.

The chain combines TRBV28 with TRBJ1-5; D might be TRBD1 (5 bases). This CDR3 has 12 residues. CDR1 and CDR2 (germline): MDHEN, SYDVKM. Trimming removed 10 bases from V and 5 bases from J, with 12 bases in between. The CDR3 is CAIGQGDQPQHF. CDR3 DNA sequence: TGTGCCATTGGGCAGGGTGATCAGCCCCAGCATTTT.

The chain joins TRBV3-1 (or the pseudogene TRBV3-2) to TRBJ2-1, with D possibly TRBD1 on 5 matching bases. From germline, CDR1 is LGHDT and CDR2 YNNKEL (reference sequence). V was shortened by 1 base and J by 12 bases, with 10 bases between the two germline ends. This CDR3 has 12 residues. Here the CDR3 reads CASSQVSRVQFF. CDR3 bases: TGTGCCAGCAGCCAAGTGTCCAGGGTGCAGTTCTTC.

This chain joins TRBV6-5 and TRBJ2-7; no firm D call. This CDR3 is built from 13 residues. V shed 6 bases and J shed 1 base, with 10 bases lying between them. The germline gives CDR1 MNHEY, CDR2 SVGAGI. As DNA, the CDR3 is TGTGCCAGCAGACAGACTCCTTCCTACGAGCAGTACTTC. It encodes CASRQTPSYEQYF.

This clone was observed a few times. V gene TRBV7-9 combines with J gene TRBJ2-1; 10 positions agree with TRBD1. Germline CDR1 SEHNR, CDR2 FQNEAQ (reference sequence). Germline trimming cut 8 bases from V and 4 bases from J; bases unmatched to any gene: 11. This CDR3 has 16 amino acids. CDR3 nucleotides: TGTGCCAGCGGGCGGGACAGGGGACATTCATACAATGAGCAGTTCTTC. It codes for CASGRDRGHSYNEQFF.

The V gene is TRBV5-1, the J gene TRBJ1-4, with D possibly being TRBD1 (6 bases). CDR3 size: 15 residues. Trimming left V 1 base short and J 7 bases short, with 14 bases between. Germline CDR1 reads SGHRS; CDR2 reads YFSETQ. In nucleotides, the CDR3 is TGCGCCAGCAGCTTGAGGGGGGTGGAAGCTGAAAAACTGTTTTTT. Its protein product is CASSLRGVEAEKLFF.

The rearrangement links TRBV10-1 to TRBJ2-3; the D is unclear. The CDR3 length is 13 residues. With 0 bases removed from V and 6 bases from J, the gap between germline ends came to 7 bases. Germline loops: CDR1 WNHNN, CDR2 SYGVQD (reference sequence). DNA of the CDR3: TGCGCCAGCAGTGAGTCCACTACGGATACGCAGTATTTT. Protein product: CASSESTTDTQYF.

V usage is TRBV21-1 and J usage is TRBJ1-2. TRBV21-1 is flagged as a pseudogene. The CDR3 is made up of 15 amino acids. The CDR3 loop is CASSNPPGRPYGYTF. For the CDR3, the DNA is TGTGCCAGCAGCAACCCTCCGGGACGGCCTTATGGCTACACCTTC.

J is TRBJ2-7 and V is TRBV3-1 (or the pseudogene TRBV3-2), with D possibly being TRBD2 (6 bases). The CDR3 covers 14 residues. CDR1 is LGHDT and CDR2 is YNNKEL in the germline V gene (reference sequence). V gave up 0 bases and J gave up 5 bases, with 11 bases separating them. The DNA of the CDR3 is TGTGCCAGCAGCCAAGATTCAGGGAGGAACGAGCAGTACTTC. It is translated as CASSQDSGRNEQYF.

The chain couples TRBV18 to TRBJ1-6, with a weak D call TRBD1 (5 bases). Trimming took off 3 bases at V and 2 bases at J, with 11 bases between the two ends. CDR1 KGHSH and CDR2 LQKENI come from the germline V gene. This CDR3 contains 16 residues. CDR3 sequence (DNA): TGTGCCAGCTCACCGCAGTCAGGGACCTATAATTCACCCCTCCACTTT. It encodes CASSPQSGTYNSPLHF.

DNA for the CDR3: TGTGCCAGCAGCCTCCGACGACAGGGGGTAAATATGAACACTGAAGCTTTCTTT. This encodes CASSLRRQGVNMNTEAFF. The chain recombines TRBV3-1 (or the pseudogene TRBV3-2) with TRBJ1-1, with 9 bases lining up with TRBD1. The ends lost 4 bases at V and 0 bases at J; junction bases unmatched: 12. CDR1 and CDR2 from the germline V gene are LGHDT and YNNKEL (reference sequence). The CDR3 runs 18 residues.

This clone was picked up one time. For the CDR3, the DNA is TGTGCCAGCAGCGCGTGGGACGGATTCACAGATACGCAGTATTTT. This sequence encodes CASSAWDGFTDTQYF. V usage is TRBV9 and J usage is TRBJ2-3, with D possibly being TRBD1 or TRBD2 (5 bases each). The CDR3 covers 15 residues. Germline loops: CDR1 SGDLS, CDR2 YYNGEE. V shed 3 bases and J shed 2 bases, with 13 bases lying between them. The full variable domain, in which reference TRBV9 and TRBJ2-3 provide the parts outside the CDR3, is DSGVTQTPKHLITATGQRVTLRCSPRSGDLSVYWYQQSLDQGLQFLIQYYNGEERAKGNILERFSAQQFPDLHSELNLSSLELGDSALYFCASSAWDGFTDTQYFGPGTRLTVL.

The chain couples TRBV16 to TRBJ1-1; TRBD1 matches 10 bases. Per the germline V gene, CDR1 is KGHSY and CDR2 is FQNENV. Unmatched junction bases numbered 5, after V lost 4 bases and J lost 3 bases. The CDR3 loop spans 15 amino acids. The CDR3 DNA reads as TGTGCCAGCAGCCGGTCGGGACAGGGGCACACTGAAGCTTTCTTT. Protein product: CASSRSGQGHTEAFF.

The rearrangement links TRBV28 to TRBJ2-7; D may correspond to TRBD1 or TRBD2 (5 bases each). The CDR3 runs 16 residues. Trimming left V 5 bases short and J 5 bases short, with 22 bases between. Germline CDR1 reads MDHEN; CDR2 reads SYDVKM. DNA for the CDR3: TGTGCCAGCAGTACCCTCTCCGGGACGGCCGGGAACGAGCAGTACTTC. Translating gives CASSTLSGTAGNEQYF.

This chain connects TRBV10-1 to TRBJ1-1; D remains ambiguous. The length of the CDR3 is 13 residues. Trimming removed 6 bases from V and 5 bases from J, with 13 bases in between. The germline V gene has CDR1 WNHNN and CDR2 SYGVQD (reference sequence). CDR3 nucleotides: TGCGCCAGCAGGGGCACGGTGGGGACTGAAGCTTTCTTT. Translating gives CASRGTVGTEAFF.

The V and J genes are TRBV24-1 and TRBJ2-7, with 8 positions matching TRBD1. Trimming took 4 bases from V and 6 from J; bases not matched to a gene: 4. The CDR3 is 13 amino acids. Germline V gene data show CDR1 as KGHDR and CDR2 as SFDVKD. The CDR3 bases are TGTGCCACCAGTGAGTCCGACAGGGGCGAGCAGTACTTC. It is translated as CATSESDRGEQYF.

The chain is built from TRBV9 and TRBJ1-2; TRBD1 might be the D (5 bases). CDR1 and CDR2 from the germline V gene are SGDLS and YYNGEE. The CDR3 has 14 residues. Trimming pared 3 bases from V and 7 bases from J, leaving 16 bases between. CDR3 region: CASSATPGLSGYTF. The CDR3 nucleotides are TGTGCCAGCAGCGCTACCCCAGGGTTATCTGGCTACACCTTC.

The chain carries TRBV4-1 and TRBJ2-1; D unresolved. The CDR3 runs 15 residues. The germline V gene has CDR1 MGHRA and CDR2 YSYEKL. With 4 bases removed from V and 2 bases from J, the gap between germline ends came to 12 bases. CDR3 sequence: CASSRDPAPYNEQFF. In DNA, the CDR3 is TGCGCCAGCAGCCGAGACCCAGCCCCCTACAATGAGCAGTTCTTC.

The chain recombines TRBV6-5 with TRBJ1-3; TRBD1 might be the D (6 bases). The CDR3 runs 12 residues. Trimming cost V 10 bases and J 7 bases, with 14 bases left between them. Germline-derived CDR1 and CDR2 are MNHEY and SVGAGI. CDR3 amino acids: CAIADSGNTIYF. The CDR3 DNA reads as TGTGCCATTGCGGACAGCGGGAACACCATATATTTT.

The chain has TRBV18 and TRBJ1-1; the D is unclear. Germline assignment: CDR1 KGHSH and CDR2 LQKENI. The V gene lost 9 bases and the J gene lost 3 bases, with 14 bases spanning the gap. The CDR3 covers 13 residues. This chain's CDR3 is CASSWHEDTEAFF. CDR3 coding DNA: TGTGCCAGTTCGTGGCATGAGGACACTGAAGCTTTCTTT.

For the CDR3, the DNA is TGCGCCAGCAGCAAGGGCAGGGGACGGGACAATGAGCAGTTCTTC. The encoded protein is CASSKGRGRDNEQFF. The rearrangement joins TRBV4-1 to TRBJ2-1; tentative D call: TRBD1 (6 bases). Per germline, CDR1 MGHRA and CDR2 YSYEKL. CDR3 size: 15 residues. Trimming pared 5 bases from V and 5 bases from J, leaving 16 bases between.

The CDR3: CASSPGVGKTQYF. The CDR3 DNA is TGTGCCAGCAGCCCAGGGGTGGGGAAGACCCAGTACTTC. The chain joins TRBV13 to TRBJ2-5, with D maybe TRBD1 (6 bases). This CDR3 is built from 13 residues. Germline CDR1 PRHDT, CDR2 FYEKMQ (reference sequence). V was trimmed by 5 bases and J by 6 bases, leaving 13 bases between them.